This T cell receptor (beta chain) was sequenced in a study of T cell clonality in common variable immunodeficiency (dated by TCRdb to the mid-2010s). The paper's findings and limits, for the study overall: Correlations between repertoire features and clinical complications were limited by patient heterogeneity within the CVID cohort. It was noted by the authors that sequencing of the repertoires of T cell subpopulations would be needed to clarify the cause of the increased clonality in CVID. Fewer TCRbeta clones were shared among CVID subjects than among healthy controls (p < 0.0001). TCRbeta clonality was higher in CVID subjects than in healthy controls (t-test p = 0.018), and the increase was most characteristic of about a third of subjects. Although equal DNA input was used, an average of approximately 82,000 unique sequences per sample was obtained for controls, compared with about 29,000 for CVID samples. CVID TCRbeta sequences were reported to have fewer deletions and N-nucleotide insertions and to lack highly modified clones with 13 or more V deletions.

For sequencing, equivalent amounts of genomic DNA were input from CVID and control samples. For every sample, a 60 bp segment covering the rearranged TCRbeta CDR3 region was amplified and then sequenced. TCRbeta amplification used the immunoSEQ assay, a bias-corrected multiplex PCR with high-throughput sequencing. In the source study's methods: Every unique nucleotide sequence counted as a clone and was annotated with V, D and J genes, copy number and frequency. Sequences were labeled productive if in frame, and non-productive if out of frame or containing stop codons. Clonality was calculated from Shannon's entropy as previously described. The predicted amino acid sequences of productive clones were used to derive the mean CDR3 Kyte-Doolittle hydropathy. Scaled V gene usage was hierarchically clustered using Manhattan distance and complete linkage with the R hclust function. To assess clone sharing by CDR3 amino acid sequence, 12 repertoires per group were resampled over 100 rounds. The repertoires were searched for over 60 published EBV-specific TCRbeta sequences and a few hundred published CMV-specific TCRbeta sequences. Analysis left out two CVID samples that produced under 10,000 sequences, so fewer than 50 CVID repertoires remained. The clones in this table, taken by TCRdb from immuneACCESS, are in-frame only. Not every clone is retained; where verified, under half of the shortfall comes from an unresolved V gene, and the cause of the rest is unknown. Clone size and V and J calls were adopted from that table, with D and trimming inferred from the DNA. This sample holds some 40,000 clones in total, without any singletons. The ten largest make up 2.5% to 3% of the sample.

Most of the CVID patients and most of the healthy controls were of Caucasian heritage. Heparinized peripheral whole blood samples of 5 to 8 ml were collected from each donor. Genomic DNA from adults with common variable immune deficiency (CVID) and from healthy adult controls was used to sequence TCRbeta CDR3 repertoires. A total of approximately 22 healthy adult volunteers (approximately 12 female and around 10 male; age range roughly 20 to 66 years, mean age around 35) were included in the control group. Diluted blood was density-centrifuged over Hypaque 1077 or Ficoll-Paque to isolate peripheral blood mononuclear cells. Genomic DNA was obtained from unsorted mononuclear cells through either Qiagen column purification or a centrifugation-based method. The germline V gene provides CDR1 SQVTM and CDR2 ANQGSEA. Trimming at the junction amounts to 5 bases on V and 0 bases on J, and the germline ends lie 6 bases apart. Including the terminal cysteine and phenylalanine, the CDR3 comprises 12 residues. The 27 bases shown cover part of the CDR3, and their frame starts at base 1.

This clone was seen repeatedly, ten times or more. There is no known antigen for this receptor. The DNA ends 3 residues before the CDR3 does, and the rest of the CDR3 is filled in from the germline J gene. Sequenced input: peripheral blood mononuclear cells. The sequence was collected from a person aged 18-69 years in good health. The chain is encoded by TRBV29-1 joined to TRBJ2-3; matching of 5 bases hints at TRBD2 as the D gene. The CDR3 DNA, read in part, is TGCAGCGTTAGCGGTAGCACAGATACG. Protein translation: CSVSGSTDT. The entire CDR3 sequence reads CSVSGSTDTQYF.